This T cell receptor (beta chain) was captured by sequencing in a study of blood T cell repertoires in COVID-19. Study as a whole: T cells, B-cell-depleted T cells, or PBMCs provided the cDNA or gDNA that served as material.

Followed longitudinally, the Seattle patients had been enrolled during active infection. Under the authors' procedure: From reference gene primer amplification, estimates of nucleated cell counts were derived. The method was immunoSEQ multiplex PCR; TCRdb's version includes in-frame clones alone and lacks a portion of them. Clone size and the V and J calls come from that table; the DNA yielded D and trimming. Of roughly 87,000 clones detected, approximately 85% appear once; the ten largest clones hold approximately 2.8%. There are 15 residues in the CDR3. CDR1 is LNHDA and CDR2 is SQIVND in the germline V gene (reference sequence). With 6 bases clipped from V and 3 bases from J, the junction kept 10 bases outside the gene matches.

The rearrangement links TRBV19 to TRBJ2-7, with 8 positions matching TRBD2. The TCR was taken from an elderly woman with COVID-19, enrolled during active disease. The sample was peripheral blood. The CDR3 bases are TGTGCCAGTAGCTCCTATAGCGGGACGCACTACGAGCAGTACTTC. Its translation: CASSSYSGTHYEQYF. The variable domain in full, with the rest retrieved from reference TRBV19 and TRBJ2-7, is DGGITQSPKYLFRKEGQNVTLSCEQNLNHDAMYWYRQDPGQGLRLIYYSQIVNDFQKGDIAEGYSVSREKKESFPLTVTSAQKNPTAFYLCASSSYSGTHYEQYFGPGTRLTVT.